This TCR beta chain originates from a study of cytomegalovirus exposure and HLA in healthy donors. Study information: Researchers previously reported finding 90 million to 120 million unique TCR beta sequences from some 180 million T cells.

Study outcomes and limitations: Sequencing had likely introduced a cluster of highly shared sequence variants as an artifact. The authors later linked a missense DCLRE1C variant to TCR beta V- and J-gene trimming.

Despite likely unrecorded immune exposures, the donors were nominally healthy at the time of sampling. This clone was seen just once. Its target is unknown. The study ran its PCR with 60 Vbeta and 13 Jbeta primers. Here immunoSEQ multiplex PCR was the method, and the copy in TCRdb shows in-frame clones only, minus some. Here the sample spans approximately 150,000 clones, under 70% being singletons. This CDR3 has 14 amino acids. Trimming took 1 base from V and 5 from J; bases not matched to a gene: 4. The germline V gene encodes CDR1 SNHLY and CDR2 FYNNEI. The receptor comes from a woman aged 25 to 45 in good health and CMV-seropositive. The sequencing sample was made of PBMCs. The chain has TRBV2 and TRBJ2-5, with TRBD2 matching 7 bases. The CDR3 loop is CASSEVSGGETQYF. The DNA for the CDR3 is TGTGCCAGCAGTGAAGTTTCGGGAGGCGAGACCCAGTACTTC.